The 18 T cell receptor beta chains below come from one sample, sequenced in a study of T-cell memory formation after mild COVID-19. TCRdb ran MiXCR on the 5' RACE reads and lists one entry per CDR3 protein. Of 550,000 to 700,000 distinct CDR3 sequences in the sample, 15% to 20% were seen once. The sequenced material came from PBMCs or a T cell subset sorted from them (not recorded which). These receptors were taken from an adult woman who had mild COVID-19 (a few samples of this study predate the infection). Cell type and time point are not known.

This clonotype was counted a few times. The gene calls are TRBV4-1 and TRBJ2-2, with D uncertain. From germline, CDR1 is MGHRA and CDR2 YSYEKL. The CDR3 totals 14 residues. The V end lost 6 bases, the J end lost 6 bases, and 14 bases lay between the germline ends. The CDR3 sequence is CASRQTLSAGELFF. DNA of the CDR3: TGCGCCAGCAGGCAAACTTTGAGCGCCGGGGAGCTGTTTTTT.

This clonotype was seen only a few times. V is TRBV12-3 or TRBV12-4 and J is TRBJ1-1, with 10 bases that match TRBD1. The CDR3 runs 14 residues. Unmatched junction bases numbered 6, after V lost 6 bases and J lost 5 bases. This chain's CDR3 is CASRKTGGVTEAFF. The CDR3 DNA follows: TGTGCCAGCAGGAAGACAGGGGGCGTAACTGAAGCTTTCTTT.

The chain carries TRBV19 and TRBJ2-2; D perhaps matches TRBD1 (7 bases). Germline CDR1 LNHDA, CDR2 SQIVND (reference sequence). The ends were cut back, 7 bases at V and 2 bases at J, with 14 bases in the middle. The CDR3 contains 15 residues. The CDR3, as DNA: TGTGCCAGTATCGGGGGACAGCCTAACACCGGGGAGCTGTTTTTT. It is translated as CASIGGQPNTGELFF.

The chain is built from TRBV29-1 and TRBJ1-1, with D maybe TRBD1 (5 bases). There are 13 residues in the CDR3. Germline values: CDR1 SQVTM, CDR2 ANQGSEA. Trimming took off 5 bases at V and 1 base at J, with 11 bases between the two ends. The CDR3 is CSVRGGSNTEAFF. The CDR3 coding sequence is TGCAGCGTTCGTGGGGGGTCGAACACTGAAGCTTTCTTT.

This clonotype turned up a few times. The chain joins TRBV4-1 to TRBJ2-3; 8 bases align to TRBD1. V dropped 2 bases and J dropped 6; count of bases not matched to a gene: 1. The CDR3 sequence is 13 residues long. Germline loops: CDR1 MGHRA, CDR2 YSYEKL. CDR3 amino acids: CASSQRQGDTQYF. The CDR3 DNA sequence: TGCGCCAGCAGCCAAAGACAGGGGGATACGCAGTATTTT.

J is TRBJ2-2 and V is TRBV7-8; 8 bases match TRBD1. This CDR3 spans 14 amino acids. The V and J ends lost 4 bases and 7 bases, in that order; junction bases with no gene match: 5. The V gene's germline CDR1 is SGHVS and CDR2 FQNEAQ. CDR3 amino acids: CASSSQGAGGELFF. In DNA form, the CDR3 reads TGTGCCAGCAGCTCGCAGGGGGCAGGCGGGGAGCTGTTTTTT.

This chain uses TRBV25-1 with TRBJ2-1; 8 bases agree with TRBD1. V dropped 4 bases and J dropped 10; count of bases not matched to a gene: 0. Germline V gene lookup returns CDR1 MGHDK and CDR2 SYGVNS. This CDR3 is built from 11 residues. The CDR3 region is CASSGDREQFF. CDR3 coding DNA: TGTGCCAGCAGTGGGGACAGGGAGCAGTTCTTC.

The rearrangement uses TRBV21-1 and TRBJ2-5; the DNA was not used to check the table's D call, TRBD2. TRBV21-1 is tagged as a pseudogene. CDR3 length: 18 residues. Here the CDR3 reads CASSKRASGRSSHETQYF. CDR3 nucleotides: TGTGCCAGCAGCAAACGGGCTAGCGGGAGGTCTTCCCACGAGACCCAGTACTTC.

The gene calls are TRBV5-5 and TRBJ1-5, with D perhaps matching TRBD1 (6 bases). With 0 bases removed from V and 1 base from J, the gap between germline ends came to 8 bases. CDR1 is SGHKS and CDR2 is YYEKEE in the germline V gene (reference sequence). The CDR3 covers 15 residues. CDR3 coding DNA: TGTGCCAGCAGCTTGGAACAGGGCAGCAATCAGCCCCAGCATTTT. Translated, it gives CASSLEQGSNQPQHF.

The chain couples TRBV6-7 to TRBJ2-5; the match to TRBD1 covers 9 bases. TRBV6-7 is designated an ORF whose function remains uncertain. The trim removed 2 bases at V and 5 bases at J, leaving 18 bases unmatched. This CDR3 is 19 amino acids long. CDR3 region: CASSYPEHPGQGSRETQYF. The CDR3 DNA is TGTGCCAGCAGTTACCCGGAACACCCGGGACAGGGAAGCCGGGAGACCCAGTACTTC.

Remarks on this clonotype: The junction differs from germline at one of its ends, possibly a read error. This sequence joins TRBV5-1 and TRBJ2-3; D may correspond to TRBD1 or TRBD2 (6 bases each). Germline CDR1 SGHRS, CDR2 YFSETQ. The length of the CDR3 is 17 residues. The chain's CDR3 is CAISLVRLGGLVDTQYF. CDR3 DNA: TGCGCCATCAGCTTGGTTCGGTTAGGGGGGCTCGTTGATACGCAGTATTTT.

The chain is built from TRBV7-3 and TRBJ1-2; D is ambiguous. V was shortened by 1 base and J by 2 bases, with 11 bases between the two germline ends. The CDR3 has 15 residues. CDR1 SGHTA and CDR2 FQGTGA come from the germline V gene. CDR3 region: CASSLNGGGNYGYTF. The CDR3 DNA sequence: TGTGCCAGCAGCTTAAATGGCGGCGGGAACTATGGCTACACCTTC.

In its sample, this clonotype was seen a few times. The chain combines TRBV3-1 with TRBJ2-7; TRBD1 is a possible D gene (5 bases). The V end was cut by 0 bases, the J end by 2 bases, with 14 bases between. The CDR3 totals 16 residues. Germline CDR1 and CDR2: LGHDT and YNNKEL (reference sequence). The CDR3, as DNA: TGTGCCAGCAGCCAAGATCTGGGGCATCCGGCCTACGAGCAGTACTTC. Its translation is CASSQDLGHPAYEQYF.

This clonotype was found a few times. The chain uses TRBV7-9 and TRBJ2-7, with TRBD2 matching 10 bases. The ends lost 6 bases at V and 4 bases at J; junction bases unmatched: 15. Germline CDR1 SEHNR, CDR2 FQNEAQ (reference sequence). The CDR3 totals 17 residues. The CDR3 DNA follows: TGTGCCAGCAGGCAAACCGACGGGCTAGCGGGAGCTTACGAGCAGTACTTC. As protein: CASRQTDGLAGAYEQYF. The complete variable domain, with remaining parts taken from reference TRBV7-9 and TRBJ2-7, reads DTGVSQNPRHKITKRGQNVTFRCDPISEHNRLYWYRQTLGQGPEFLTYFQNEAQLEKSRLLSDRFSAERPKGSFSTLEIQRTEQGDSAMYLCASRQTDGLAGAYEQYFGPGTRLTVT.

This clonotype was counted a few times. V and J are TRBV2 and TRBJ2-7, with 7 bases that match TRBD1. Germline loops: CDR1 SNHLY, CDR2 FYNNEI. The ends lost 7 bases at V and 1 base at J; junction bases unmatched: 4. The CDR3 has 13 amino acids. This chain's CDR3 is CASNRGPSYEQYF. CDR3 nucleotide sequence: TGTGCCAGCAATAGGGGGCCTTCCTACGAGCAGTACTTC.

The chain uses TRBV19 and TRBJ2-6; D possibly matches TRBD1 or TRBD2 (5 bases each). Trimming removed 10 bases at V and 3 bases at J, with 13 bases between. Germline V gives CDR1 LNHDA, CDR2 SQIVND (reference sequence). The CDR3 contains 14 residues. In DNA, the CDR3 is TGTGCCACTTTGAGGGGTGATGGGGCCAACGTCCTGACTTTC. Protein product: CATLRGDGANVLTF.

The sample holds a few counts of this clonotype. This chain connects TRBV3-1 to TRBJ2-1, with D unresolved. CDR1 is LGHDT, CDR2 YNNKEL, per germline (reference sequence). The CDR3 is 14 residues long. V was trimmed by 0 bases and J by 6 bases, leaving 9 bases between them. The CDR3 here is CASSQDRPLNEQFF. The CDR3 nucleotides are TGTGCCAGCAGCCAAGATCGGCCTCTCAATGAGCAGTTCTTC.

The gene calls are TRBV20-1 and TRBJ1-2; 7 bases map to TRBD1. The CDR3 sequence is 16 residues long. Germline-derived CDR1 and CDR2 are DFQATT and SNEGSKA (reference sequence). V trimming: 5 bases; J trimming: 5 bases; junction bases outside the gene matches: 17. The CDR3 coding sequence is TGCAGTGCTGCACGGTCGGACAGGCCGCTTCTTTATGGCTACACCTTC. As protein: CSAARSDRPLLYGYTF.